The 17 T cell receptor beta chains given below trace back to one sample, sequenced in a study of OX40 agonist ivuxolimab in advanced cancers. The assay was immunoSEQ multiplex PCR, and TCRdb's table has in-frame clones only and misses some. Of approximately 70,000 clones listed, roughly 80% are singletons. Sequenced here: CD4+ or CD8+ T cells sorted from blood, sampled in a trial of the OX40 agonist ivuxolimab. These receptors were obtained from an adult with an advanced solid tumor such as melanoma, head and neck, liver or kidney cancer.

V usage is TRBV19 and J usage is TRBJ1-2; 7 bases align to TRBD1. Germline V lookup: CDR1 LNHDA, CDR2 SQIVND (reference sequence). The trim removed 7 bases at V and 4 bases at J, leaving 9 bases unmatched. The CDR3 has 14 amino acids. The CDR3 sequence is CASTGTTGIYGYTF. DNA of the CDR3: TGTGCCAGTACCGGCACGACAGGGATCTATGGCTACACCTTC.

Only one count was recorded for this clone. The chain uses TRBV28 and TRBJ1-4, with a weak D call TRBD1 (6 bases). Between the trimmed V and J ends, which lost 4 bases and 7 bases, there was a span of 16 bases. Germline CDR1 is MDHEN and CDR2 is SYDVKM. The CDR3 runs to 15 residues. This CDR3 reads CASSSPGGAGEKLFF. CDR3 bases: TGTGCCAGCAGTTCCCCCGGGGGGGCTGGTGAAAAACTGTTTTTT.

V gene TRBV11-3 combines with J gene TRBJ2-5; 11 positions agree with TRBD2. Per germline, CDR1 SGHNT and CDR2 YENEEA. This CDR3 has 15 residues. The J segment lost 5 bases and the V segment lost 5 bases, leaving 7 bases of the junction unmatched. CDR3: CASSATSGSSETQYF. The CDR3 DNA sequence: TGTGCCAGCAGCGCTACTAGCGGGAGCTCGGAGACCCAGTACTTC.

This chain uses TRBV11-2 with TRBJ1-1; possibly TRBD1 for D (5 bases). This CDR3 is 14 amino acids long. V dropped 1 base and J dropped 4 bases, with 10 bases sitting between them. Germline V gives CDR1 SGHAT, CDR2 FQNNGV. The CDR3 DNA reads as TGTGCCAGCAGCTTAGGCGGGGGGAGCACTGAAGCTTTCTTT. It specifies CASSLGGGSTEAFF.

This chain links TRBV6-5 with TRBJ2-7; TRBD2 aligns across 10 bases. Germline V gene sequence: CDR1 MNHEY, CDR2 SVGAGI. Unmatched junction bases numbered 0, after V lost 4 bases and J lost 0 bases. The CDR3 is 14 residues long. The CDR3 nucleotides are TGTGCCAGCAGTTCTAGCGGGAGCTCCTACGAGCAGTACTTC. Protein: CASSSSGSSYEQYF.

This rearrangement joins TRBV6-5 to TRBJ1-6; perhaps TRBD1 as D (6 bases). The CDR3 runs 14 residues. From germline, CDR1 is MNHEY and CDR2 SVGAGI. V was trimmed by 5 bases and J by 8 bases, leaving 13 bases between them. The CDR3 DNA follows: TGTGCCAGCAGTCCAAGGGACACATATTCACCCCTCCACTTT. This codes for CASSPRDTYSPLHF.

This chain links TRBV6-5 with TRBJ1-5, with TRBD1 as a possible D gene (5 bases). The CDR3 extends over 14 amino acids. Germline V gene data show CDR1 as MNHEY and CDR2 as SVGAGI. The V end was cut by 0 bases, the J end by 5 bases, with 8 bases between. DNA for the CDR3: TGTGCCAGCAGTTACTCCGGGGGATATCAGCCCCAGCATTTT. It yields the protein CASSYSGGYQPQHF.

Concerning this clone: Within the sample, other DNA sequences also encode this same CDR3. The J gene is TRBJ2-3, the V gene TRBV5-1; 14 bases are a match to TRBD2. The ends lost 3 bases at V and 5 bases at J; junction bases unmatched: 5. The length of the CDR3 is 16 residues. Germline V gene lookup returns CDR1 SGHRS and CDR2 YFSETQ. The CDR3 sequence is CASSSGLAGAGDTQYF. CDR3 DNA: TGCGCCAGCAGCTCGGGACTAGCGGGAGCCGGAGATACGCAGTATTTT.

The gene calls are TRBV11-3 and TRBJ2-5, with a possible D match to TRBD1 (6 bases). Germline loops: CDR1 SGHNT, CDR2 YENEEA. This CDR3 comprises 13 residues. Trimming shortened V by 4 bases and J by 3 bases, and 9 bases separated the two germline ends. CDR3: CASSSGTKETQYF. The CDR3 nucleotides are TGTGCCAGCAGCTCCGGGACAAAAGAGACCCAGTACTTC.

The chain couples TRBV2 to TRBJ1-4, with D uncertain. CDR3 size: 16 residues. From germline, CDR1 is SNHLY and CDR2 FYNNEI. V was clipped by 4 bases and J by 0 bases, with 12 bases between them. The CDR3 DNA reads as TGTGCCAGCAGTGTAGGCAGGCACCCAACTAATGAAAAACTGTTTTTT. Protein sequence: CASSVGRHPTNEKLFF.

On this clone: Additional DNA sequences in this sample encode the identical CDR3. The genes are TRBV27 and TRBJ1-1; no firm D call. The germline V gene encodes CDR1 MNHEY and CDR2 SMNVEV (reference sequence). The germline V and J ends were trimmed by 5 bases and 1 base, with 8 bases remaining between them. This CDR3 contains 13 residues. The CDR3 sequence: CASSHGENTEAFF. In DNA form, the CDR3 reads TGTGCCAGCAGTCACGGGGAGAACACTGAAGCTTTCTTT.

The CDR3 DNA sequence: TGTGCCAGCAGCGACACAGGGAGGGATAATGAAAAACTGTTTTTT. Its translation is CASSDTGRDNEKLFF. The V call is TRBV6-5, the J call TRBJ1-4, with a tentative D call TRBD1 (6 bases). V dropped 6 bases and J dropped 4 bases, with 15 bases sitting between them. Germline V gene sequence: CDR1 MNHEY, CDR2 SVGAGI. CDR3 size: 15 residues.

Only a few counts were recorded for this clone. V and J are TRBV7-2 and TRBJ1-1; perhaps TRBD1 as D (5 bases). Trimming cost V 8 bases and J 4 bases, with 17 bases left between them. The CDR3 covers 14 residues. Germline CDR1 is SGHTA and CDR2 is FQGNSA. The CDR3 DNA reads as TGTGCCAGCTCGCAAATTCAGGGAGTCACTGAAGCTTTCTTT. Translating gives CASSQIQGVTEAFF.

This chain connects TRBV7-2 to TRBJ1-1, with 7 bases aligning to TRBD1. This CDR3 comprises 14 residues. The V gene's germline CDR1 is SGHTA and CDR2 FQGNSA. V dropped 4 bases and J dropped 5; count of bases not matched to a gene: 7. CDR3 DNA: TGTGCCAGCAGCTACGCTCAGGGGGGGACTGAAGCTTTCTTT. Translating gives CASSYAQGGTEAFF.

V is TRBV15 and J is TRBJ2-5, with 8 nucleotides matching TRBD2. Judging by the DNA end, TRBJ2-7 fits better; the J call may be wrong. The germline CDR1 and CDR2 sequences are LNHNV and YYDKDF (reference sequence). The CDR3 covers 15 residues. Written as DNA, the CDR3 is TGTGCCACCAGCTTATTCACTAGCGGCTCATACGAGCAGTACTTC. This encodes CATSLFTSGSYEQYF.

The chain recombines TRBV28 with TRBJ2-3; TRBD1 might be the D (5 bases). There are 15 residues in the CDR3. V was pared by 3 bases and J by 1 base, with 11 bases between. Germline assignment: CDR1 MDHEN and CDR2 SYDVKM. The CDR3 here is CASSFQGWGTDTQYF. The CDR3 coding sequence is TGTGCCAGCAGTTTCCAGGGTTGGGGCACAGATACGCAGTATTTT.

This clone has only a few counts. The chain carries TRBV5-6 and TRBJ1-3, with D perhaps matching TRBD1 (6 bases). The V and J ends lost 4 bases and 3 bases respectively, with 17 bases between them. Germline V gene data show CDR1 as SGHDT and CDR2 as YYEEEE. There are 16 residues in the CDR3. The CDR3 loop is CASSERNTGFGNTIYF. CDR3 in DNA: TGTGCCAGCAGCGAACGAAATACAGGGTTTGGAAACACCATATATTTT.